These T cell receptor beta chains were read from a single sample in a study of T cell repertoires in cytomegalovirus infection. MiXCR was run by TCRdb on the reads, yielding one entry per CDR3 protein. The sample records approximately 180,000 distinct CDR3 sequences, about a sixth being singletons. The sample comprised CD8+ T cells from PBMCs. The receptors come from a human donor in good health (CMV status not recorded). Some clones in this sample may be carry-over from other donors' samples. The CDR3 runs from the conserved cysteine through the conserved F or W. The D gene is left open where the match is weak. Clone size is not always given. Where it is, it says once, few, many or a class for expanded clones.

v_call	j_call	d_call	clone_size	cdr3_aa	cdr3_nt
TRBV28	TRBJ2-3	TRBD2	NA	CASSPVGGLAMDTQYF	TGTGCCAGCAGTCCAGTGGGAGGGCTAGCGATGGATACGCAGTATTTT
TRBV2	TRBJ1-2	NA	NA	CASSGLDRKGYGYTF	TGTGCCAGCAGTGGGCTAGACAGGAAGGGATATGGCTACACCTTC
TRBV4-1	TRBJ1-1	NA	NA	CASSQDRGLITEAFF	TGCGCCAGCAGCCAAGATAGGGGTCTTATTACTGAAGCTTTCTTT
TRBV7-8	TRBJ2-7	NA	many	CASSHGGEQYF	TGTGCCAGCAGCCATGGAGGCGAGCAGTACTTC
TRBV7-2	TRBJ1-2	TRBD1	few	CASSLSGTGVFGYTF	TGTGCCAGCAGCTTATCCGGGACAGGGGTCTTTGGCTACACCTTC
TRBV15	TRBJ2-5	TRBD1	few	CATSRVDREGETQYF	TGTGCCACCAGCAGGGTTGACAGGGAAGGAGAGACCCAGTACTTC
TRBV7-8	TRBJ2-3	NA	many	CASSLLGGTDTQYF	TGTGCCAGCAGCTTACTAGGTGGCACAGATACGCAGTATTTT
TRBV6-1	TRBJ1-2	NA	NA	CASSEFWDRPYTF	TGTGCCAGCAGTGAGTTCTGGGACCGACCCTACACCTTC
TRBV11-2	TRBJ2-1	TRBD1	NA	CASSLVGTPGGADYEQFF	TGTGCCAGCAGCTTAGTTGGGACCCCAGGGGGCGCAGACTATGAGCAGTTCTTC
TRBV27	TRBJ2-2	NA	few	CASSLFSGDTGELFF	TGTGCCAGCAGTTTATTTTCCGGGGACACCGGGGAGCTGTTTTTT
TRBV12-3/TRBV12-4	TRBJ2-1	NA	few	CASSSPGDSNEQFF	TGTGCCAGCAGTTCACCCGGGGACTCCAATGAGCAGTTCTTC
TRBV5-5	TRBJ2-7	TRBD2	NA	CASSLRLAGAAGEQYF	TGTGCCAGCAGCTTGAGACTAGCGGGGGCAGCGGGCGAGCAGTACTTC
TRBV27	TRBJ1-1	NA	few	CASSLRVFTEAFF	TGTGCCAGCAGTTTAAGGGTTTTCACTGAAGCTTTCTTT
TRBV7-2	TRBJ2-1	NA	many	CASSFEGTPNNEQFF	TGTGCCAGCAGCTTTGAAGGGACGCCAAACAATGAGCAGTTCTTC
TRBV7-2	TRBJ2-7	NA	few	CASAVGWNEQYF	TGTGCCAGCGCAGTGGGGTGGAACGAGCAGTACTTC
TRBV4-3	TRBJ2-7	TRBD1	NA	CASSQTGTGGRDEQYF	TGCGCCAGCAGCCAAACCGGGACAGGGGGCCGGGACGAGCAGTACTTC
TRBV4-1	TRBJ1-5	NA	few	CASSQEFQASNQPQHF	TGCGCCAGCAGCCAAGAGTTCCAGGCTAGCAATCAGCCCCAGCATTTT
TRBV7-2	TRBJ1-6	NA	many	CASSLVGGLLDSPLHF	TGTGCCAGCAGCTTAGTCGGGGGTCTTTTAGATTCACCCCTCCACTTT
TRBV7-8	TRBJ2-1	NA	few	CASSYREVEQFF	TGTGCCAGCAGTTACAGAGAGGTTGAGCAGTTCTTC
TRBV28	TRBJ1-5	NA	NA	CASSFLRNQPQHF	TGTGCCAGCAGTTTCCTTCGCAATCAGCCCCAGCATTTT
TRBV12-3/TRBV12-4	TRBJ2-7	NA	NA	CASSHLRVGDEQYF	TGTGCCAGCAGCCATCTCAGGGTCGGCGACGAGCAGTACTTC
TRBV12-3/TRBV12-4	TRBJ1-1	TRBD1	few	CASSPGTVTEAFF	TGTGCCAGCAGTCCGGGGACAGTCACTGAAGCTTTCTTT
TRBV29-1	TRBJ1-2	NA	NA	CSVEERLAWNYGYTF	TGCAGCGTTGAAGAACGGCTGGCTTGGAACTATGGCTACACCTTC
TRBV28	TRBJ2-3	NA	many	CASVTRGTTDTQYF	TGTGCCAGCGTTACCCGGGGTACCACAGATACGCAGTATTTT
TRBV12-3/TRBV12-4	TRBJ2-5	TRBD2	few	CASSSRGGRETQYF	TGTGCCAGCAGTTCCCGGGGGGGCAGGGAGACCCAGTACTTC
TRBV15	TRBJ2-7	NA	NA	CATSRDRTHYEQYF	TGTGCCACCAGCAGAGATAGAACCCACTACGAGCAGTACTTC
TRBV4-1	TRBJ2-7	TRBD1	few	CASRSSDRGSREQYF	TGCGCCAGCAGGTCATCGGACAGGGGGTCGAGGGAGCAGTACTTC
TRBV7-8	TRBJ1-1	NA	few	CASSLGRLNTEAFF	TGTGCCAGCAGCTTAGGGCGGTTGAACACTGAAGCTTTCTTT
TRBV13	TRBJ1-1	NA	NA	CASSSGGPNTEAFF	TGTGCCAGCAGCTCCGGGGGACCGAACACTGAAGCTTTCTTT
TRBV28	TRBJ1-5	NA	NA	CASSLRQSNQPQHF	TGTGCCAGCAGTTTGAGGCAGAGCAATCAGCCCCAGCATTTT
TRBV19	TRBJ2-7	NA	NA	CASSSSPQAPRYEQYF	TGTGCCAGTAGTTCGAGCCCCCAGGCACCGCGATACGAGCAGTACTTC
TRBV29-1	TRBJ2-7	NA	few	CSVEVTAAAYEQYF	TGCAGCGTTGAAGTTACAGCGGCCGCCTACGAGCAGTACTTC